Sequencing of this T cell receptor beta chain was carried out in a study of cytotoxic CD8 clonotypes in ibrutinib-treated CLL. Study-wide points: The study found public clonotypes uncommon, contracting or stable on treatment.

Germline lookup yields CDR1 SEHNR and CDR2 FQNEAQ (reference sequence). V was pared by 1 base and J by 3 bases, with 9 bases between. CDR3 length: 14 amino acids. Comment on this clone: No antigen is known for it.

The protocol was immunoSEQ multiplex PCR, while the TCRdb copy is restricted to in-frame clones and leaves out a portion. The sample has hundreds of thousands of clones, 70% seen once. This receptor was taken from a human donor with chronic lymphocytic leukemia. The V call is TRBV7-9, the J call TRBJ2-5, with D possibly matching TRBD1 (5 bases). Material: PBMCs, obtained after 24 months of ibrutinib treatment. The DNA of the CDR3 is TGTGCCAGCAGCTTAGTGGGCAGGGAAGAGACCCAGTACTTC. Translation gives CASSLVGREETQYF.